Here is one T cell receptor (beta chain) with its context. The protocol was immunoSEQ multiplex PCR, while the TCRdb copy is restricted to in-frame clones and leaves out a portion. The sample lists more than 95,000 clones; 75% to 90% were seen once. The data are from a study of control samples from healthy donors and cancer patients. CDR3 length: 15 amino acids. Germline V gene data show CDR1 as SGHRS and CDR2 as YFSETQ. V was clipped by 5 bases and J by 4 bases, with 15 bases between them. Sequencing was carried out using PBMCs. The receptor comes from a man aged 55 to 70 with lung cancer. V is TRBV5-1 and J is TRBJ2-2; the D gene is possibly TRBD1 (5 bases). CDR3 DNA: TGCGCCAGCAGTTCTGGGGCGCCCGGCACCGGGGAGCTGTTTTTT. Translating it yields CASSSGAPGTGELFF. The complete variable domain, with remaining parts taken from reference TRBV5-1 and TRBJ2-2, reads KAGVTQTPRYLIKTRGQQVTLSCSPISGHRSVSWYQQTPGQGLQFLFEYFSETQRNKGNFPGRFSGRQFSNSRSEMNVSTLELGDSALYLCASSSGAPGTGELFFGEGSRLTVL.